The 30 T cell receptor beta chains below come from one sample, sequenced in a study of blood T cell repertoires in COVID-19. TCRdb's copy holds only in-frame clones and misses some; the assay was immunoSEQ multiplex PCR. This table holds a few hundred thousand clones, 88% found once. The sequencing input was peripheral blood. These receptors all come from a human donor in a cohort sampled during active COVID-19.

This chain links TRBV19 with TRBJ2-1, with 10 positions matching TRBD1. V lost 3 bases, J lost 8 bases, and 13 bases stayed unmatched. Germline V lookup: CDR1 LNHDA, CDR2 SQIVND (reference sequence). The CDR3 has 17 amino acids. The CDR3 sequence: CASSIPNRDRGRHEQFF. The DNA for the CDR3 is TGTGCCAGTAGTATCCCAAACCGGGACAGGGGAAGGCATGAGCAGTTCTTC.

The V call is TRBV6-5, the J call TRBJ2-7, with 11 bases aligning to TRBD2. Losses at the gene ends were 6 bases for V and 2 bases for J; bases not matched to a gene: 6. The germline V gene has CDR1 MNHEY and CDR2 SVGAGI. This CDR3 has 15 amino acids. CDR3 protein: CASSRPGLAAYEQYF. CDR3 DNA: TGTGCCAGCAGCCGTCCGGGACTAGCGGCCTACGAGCAGTACTTC.

J is TRBJ2-7 and V is TRBV15; D is unresolved. The CDR3 loop spans 12 amino acids. Germline lookup yields CDR1 LNHNV and CDR2 YYDKDF (reference sequence). Deletions cut 3 bases from V and 6 bases from J, with 9 bases between. CDR3 residues: CATSSLQTEQYF. CDR3 sequence (DNA): TGTGCCACCAGCAGCCTACAGACCGAGCAGTACTTC.

The J gene is TRBJ2-2, the V gene TRBV9; 8 bases agree with TRBD1. Germline CDR1 is SGDLS and CDR2 is YYNGEE. V lost 4 bases to trimming and J lost 4 bases; unmatched junction nucleotides: 6. The CDR3 is made up of 15 amino acids. The CDR3 loop is CASSQTGVPTGELFF. CDR3 bases: TGTGCCAGCAGCCAGACAGGGGTCCCCACCGGGGAGCTGTTTTTT. The entire variable domain, with the rest obtained from reference TRBV9 and TRBJ2-2, is as follows: DSGVTQTPKHLITATGQRVTLRCSPRSGDLSVYWYQQSLDQGLQFLIQYYNGEERAKGNILERFSAQQFPDLHSELNLSSLELGDSALYFCASSQTGVPTGELFFGEGSRLTVL.

The rearrangement joins TRBV6-2 or TRBV6-3 to TRBJ2-2, with 8 bases aligning to TRBD1. The CDR3 is made up of 17 amino acids. Germline V lookup: CDR1 MNHEY, CDR2 SVGEGT. V shed 6 bases, J shed 2 bases, and the junction held 11 bases outside the gene matches. This CDR3 is CASSLIRGQGNTGELFF. In DNA form, the CDR3 reads TGTGCCAGCAGCCTCATCAGGGGGCAGGGTAACACCGGGGAGCTGTTTTTT.

V usage is TRBV19 and J usage is TRBJ1-5; a possible D gene is TRBD1 (5 bases). The V gene's germline CDR1 is LNHDA and CDR2 SQIVND (reference sequence). Trimming took off 0 bases at V and 6 bases at J, with 9 bases between the two ends. The CDR3 is made up of 14 amino acids. Here the CDR3 DNA reads TGTGCCAGTAGTATAGACCCAGGGATTCAGCCCCAGCATTTT. Protein product: CASSIDPGIQPQHF. The full variable domain, completed using reference TRBV19 and TRBJ1-5, is DGGITQSPKYLFRKEGQNVTLSCEQNLNHDAMYWYRQDPGQGLRLIYYSQIVNDFQKGDIAEGYSVSREKKESFPLTVTSAQKNPTAFYLCASSIDPGIQPQHFGDGTRLSIL.

This rearrangement joins TRBV7-2 to TRBJ2-5; 9 bases line up with TRBD2. V lost 4 bases to trimming and J lost 10 bases; unmatched junction nucleotides: 4. The CDR3 runs 12 residues. The germline CDR1 and CDR2 sequences are SGHTA and FQGNSA. The DNA of the CDR3 is TGTGCCAGCAGCTCTATAGCGGGAGACCAGTACTTC. This sequence encodes CASSSIAGDQYF.

This clone was seen once. Here the CDR3 DNA reads TGTGCCAGCAGCTTTGGGTCCGGGAGCAGCACAGATACGCAGTATTTT. Translated, it gives CASSFGSGSSTDTQYF. The chain is built from TRBV7-6 and TRBJ2-3; possible D gene TRBD2, 6 bases. This CDR3 contains 16 residues. Germline V gives CDR1 SGHVS, CDR2 FNYEAQ. Trimming took 3 bases from V and 0 from J, leaving 13 bases between them.

This clone has only one observation. The rearrangement uses TRBV7-2 and TRBJ1-5; D might be TRBD1 (5 bases). CDR3 length: 15 residues. Between the trimmed V and J ends, which lost 4 bases and 3 bases, there was a span of 13 bases. CDR1 and CDR2 (germline): SGHTA, FQGNSA. CDR3 in amino acids: CASSSRDGDNQPQHF. In nucleotides, the CDR3 is TGTGCCAGCAGCTCCAGGGATGGGGACAATCAGCCCCAGCATTTT.

Written as DNA, the CDR3 is TGTGCCAGCAGCGTAGATCGTACAGGGGGCACTGAAGCTTTCTTT. The encoded protein is CASSVDRTGGTEAFF. This sequence joins TRBV9 and TRBJ1-1; 8 bases line up with TRBD1. The junction had 5 bases not matched to a gene; V was cut back by 0 bases and J by 4 bases. The CDR3 spans 15 residues. CDR1 and CDR2 from the germline V gene are SGDLS and YYNGEE.

J is TRBJ1-4 and V is TRBV12-5; D gene unclear. V lost 2 bases and J 0 bases, leaving 16 bases between the germline ends. Germline CDR1 is LGHNT and CDR2 is FRNRAP. There are 18 residues in the CDR3. CDR3 DNA sequence: TGTGCTAGTGGTTTGTTACTCATGCCAGGTACAACTAATGAAAAACTGTTTTTT. Residues: CASGLLLMPGTTNEKLFF.

The rearrangement uses TRBV6-5 and TRBJ1-1, with unresolved D. The V and J ends lost 3 bases and 1 base respectively, with 9 bases between them. CDR3 length: 14 amino acids. CDR1 and CDR2 (germline): MNHEY, SVGAGI. The DNA of the CDR3 is TGTGCCAGCAGTTATCACGGTGGGAACACTGAAGCTTTCTTT. This translates into CASSYHGGNTEAFF.

There are a few counts of this clone. V is TRBV27 and J is TRBJ2-5; the D gene is possibly TRBD1 (6 bases). CDR1 MNHEY and CDR2 SMNVEV come from the germline V gene (reference sequence). Trimming cost V 6 bases and J 3 bases, with 8 bases left between them. This CDR3 contains 12 residues. DNA of the CDR3: TGTGCCAGCAGGAACAGGGAAGAGACCCAGTACTTC. It is translated as CASRNREETQYF.

The chain joins TRBV6-2 or TRBV6-3 to TRBJ2-1; the D gene is possibly TRBD1 (6 bases). V was pared by 4 bases and J by 0 bases, with 10 bases between. Germline-derived CDR1 and CDR2 are MNHEY and SVGEGT. This CDR3 has 15 residues. The CDR3 bases are TGTGCCAGCAGTTTACAGGGCCGCTCCTACAATGAGCAGTTCTTC. As protein: CASSLQGRSYNEQFF.

The chain is built from TRBV19 and TRBJ1-5; 10 positions agree with TRBD1. The J segment lost 2 bases and the V segment lost 4 bases, leaving 2 bases of the junction unmatched. Germline loops: CDR1 LNHDA, CDR2 SQIVND (reference sequence). The CDR3 sequence is 15 residues long. Here the CDR3 reads CASSTGTGGNQPQHF. The CDR3 region has the DNA TGTGCCAGTAGTACTGGGACAGGGGGCAATCAGCCCCAGCATTTT.

This clone was picked up one time. The rearrangement links TRBV15 to TRBJ1-4, with D perhaps TRBD1 (6 bases). Germline V gene lookup returns CDR1 LNHNV and CDR2 YYDKDF (reference sequence). Trimming cost V 5 bases and J 7 bases, with 26 bases left between them. The CDR3 covers 18 residues. The CDR3 is CATSGRVGGRFSFEKLFF. In DNA form, the CDR3 reads TGTGCCACCAGCGGCCGGGTCGGGGGGCGGTTCTCGTTTGAAAAACTGTTTTTT.

V usage is TRBV27 and J usage is TRBJ1-2; D may be TRBD1 (6 bases). Deletions cut 4 bases from V and 4 bases from J, with 16 bases between. Per germline, CDR1 MNHEY and CDR2 SMNVEV (reference sequence). The CDR3 sequence is 15 residues long. CDR3 sequence: CASSSPLRGGYGYTF. The CDR3 nucleotides read TGTGCCAGCAGTTCCCCACTCAGAGGGGGCTATGGCTACACCTTC.

This clone was observed a single time. The chain couples TRBV29-1 to TRBJ2-5, with D maybe TRBD2 (6 bases). CDR1 and CDR2 from the germline V gene are SQVTM and ANQGSEA. This CDR3 spans 12 amino acids. Trimming took off 8 bases at V and 2 bases at J, with 12 bases between the two ends. CDR3: CSWRGVQETQYF. In DNA form, the CDR3 reads TGCAGCTGGAGGGGAGTTCAAGAGACCCAGTACTTC.

This clone was counted a single time. V and J are TRBV6-5 and TRBJ1-4; possibly TRBD1 for D (5 bases). Germline CDR1 is MNHEY and CDR2 is SVGAGI. Between the trimmed V and J ends, which lost 6 bases and 3 bases, there was a span of 14 bases. The CDR3 totals 15 residues. CDR3 bases: TGTGCCAGCAGCTGGGTAGGGGCGTCTAATGAAAAACTGTTTTTT. It is translated as CASSWVGASNEKLFF.

The V and J genes are TRBV24-1 and TRBJ1-5; 8 bases fit TRBD1. Germline V lookup: CDR1 KGHDR, CDR2 SFDVKD. The CDR3 is 15 amino acids. J gave up 4 bases and V 3 bases, and 4 bases lay outside the gene matches. The DNA of the CDR3 is TGTGCCACCAGTGATACGACAGGGGCTAATCAGCCCCAGCATTTT. Translation gives CATSDTTGANQPQHF.

V and J are TRBV27 and TRBJ2-7; 11 bases line up with TRBD2. Trimming cost V 2 bases and J 2 bases; bases outside gene matches: 2. This CDR3 comprises 15 residues. Germline values: CDR1 MNHEY, CDR2 SMNVEV (reference sequence). The CDR3 is CASSLNSGRAYEQYF. CDR3 bases: TGTGCCAGCAGTTTAAATAGCGGGAGGGCCTACGAGCAGTACTTC.

J is TRBJ2-7 and V is TRBV7-2, with D possibly TRBD2 on 5 matching bases. CDR3 size: 14 residues. Germline V gives CDR1 SGHTA, CDR2 FQGNSA. V was trimmed by 5 bases and J by 6 bases, leaving 17 bases between them. In DNA, the CDR3 is TGTGCCAGCAGCCCAGGCTGGGAGAACTCCGAGCAGTACTTC. Its protein is CASSPGWENSEQYF.

V usage is TRBV4-2 and J usage is TRBJ2-7, with D tentatively TRBD1 (6 bases). The germline gives CDR1 LGHNA, CDR2 YNFKEQ. CDR3 length: 18 residues. V lost 4 bases, J lost 5 bases, and 27 bases lay in between. This CDR3 reads CASSPLTGQSSARDEQYF. The CDR3, as DNA: TGTGCCAGCAGCCCATTGACCGGACAGTCAAGCGCCCGGGACGAGCAGTACTTC.

On this clone: The same CDR3 is also encoded by other DNA sequences in this sample. The chain carries TRBV7-2 and TRBJ1-5, with 9 bases matching TRBD1. Looked up from germline, CDR1 is SGHTA and CDR2 is FQGNSA. CDR3 size: 15 residues. Trimming removed 5 bases from V and 2 bases from J; junction bases left unmatched: 4. CDR3 in DNA: TGTGCCAGCAGCCCAAGGACAGGGGGCAATCAGCCCCAGCATTTT. Its protein product is CASSPRTGGNQPQHF.

This chain connects TRBV10-3 to TRBJ2-7, with 7 nucleotides matching TRBD2. V was clipped by 2 bases and J by 2 bases; unmatched bases: 3. Germline lookup yields CDR1 ENHRY and CDR2 SYGVKD. The CDR3 spans 14 residues. CDR3 DNA: TGTGCCATCAGTGAGGAGGCGGGGGCCTACGAGCAGTACTTC. Translated: CAISEEAGAYEQYF.

V and J are TRBV5-1 and TRBJ1-2; 7 bases fit TRBD1. The CDR3 has 14 amino acids. Germline assignment: CDR1 SGHRS and CDR2 YFSETQ. Trimming at V came to 4 bases and at J to 4 bases, leaving 7 bases not matched to a gene. CDR3 amino acids: CASSGDRGIYGYTF. Here the CDR3 DNA reads TGCGCCAGCAGCGGGGACAGAGGTATCTATGGCTACACCTTC.

This clone has a single count. The V call is TRBV6-1, the J call TRBJ2-7; D is possibly TRBD1 (6 bases). Trimming took 2 bases from V and 5 from J, leaving 16 bases between them. The germline CDR1 and CDR2 sequences are MNHNS and SASEGT. CDR3 length: 15 residues. CDR3 region: CASSERGTGSHEQYF. CDR3 coding DNA: TGTGCCAGCAGTGAAAGGGGGACCGGGTCCCACGAGCAGTACTTC.

This chain uses TRBV18 with TRBJ1-5; possible D gene TRBD1, 5 bases. Germline assignment: CDR1 KGHSH and CDR2 LQKENI. This CDR3 is 14 amino acids long. V gave up 3 bases and J gave up 1 base, with 7 bases separating them. The CDR3 loop is CASSPTASNQPQHF. The CDR3 DNA reads TGTGCCAGCTCACCGACAGCAAGCAATCAGCCCCAGCATTTT.

CDR3 DNA: TGTGCCAGCAGCTTTACAGGGGGGGTACTCAACTATGGCTACACCTTC. Amino acid sequence: CASSFTGGVLNYGYTF. The chain uses TRBV7-9 and TRBJ1-2; 8 bases fit TRBD1. Per the germline V gene, CDR1 is SEHNR and CDR2 is FQNEAQ (reference sequence). This CDR3 comprises 16 residues. The V gene end was trimmed by 3 bases and the J gene end by 2 bases; junction bases not matched to a gene: 8.

The V and J genes are TRBV2 and TRBJ2-7; 7 nucleotides agree with TRBD2. Germline lookup yields CDR1 SNHLY and CDR2 FYNNEI. V shed 6 bases and J 2 bases; nucleotides not matched to a gene: 4. There are 13 residues in the CDR3. In DNA, the CDR3 is TGTGCCAGCAGGGCAGGACTAGCCTACGAGCAGTACTTC. As protein: CASRAGLAYEQYF.